The 2 T cell receptor beta chains below were found in one sample sequenced in a study of T cells in Graves' hyperthyroidism and ophthalmopathy. Amplification of TCR beta CDR3 regions used RNA as the template. Primed by the HTBI set, a first-round RT-PCR was run on the TCR CDR3. In TCRdb, the multiplex PCR reads were re-called with MiXCR into one record per CDR3 protein. The table records a few hundred thousand distinct CDR3 sequences, about 45% of them present only once. Source material: peripheral blood or thyroid tissue (not recorded which). These receptor sequences come from a woman aged 18-29 years with Graves' hyperthyroidism.

The V gene is TRBV5-1, the J gene TRBJ2-2; no definite D call. Germline assignment: CDR1 SGHRS and CDR2 YFSETQ. The CDR3 has 13 amino acids. With 6 bases removed from V and 4 bases from J, the gap between germline ends came to 10 bases. CDR3 residues: CASKGSLTGELFF. The CDR3 DNA is TGCGCCAGCAAGGGCAGCCTCACCGGGGAGCTGTTTTTT.

Concerning this clonotype itself: A read error is possible here, since a much larger clone lies one base away. The chain has TRBV2 and TRBJ2-7; TRBD1 or TRBD2 may be the D gene (5 bases each). The CDR3 is 13 residues long. Germline-derived CDR1 and CDR2 are SNHLY and FYNNEI. The CDR3 protein is CASSDEGNYERYF. The CDR3 region has the DNA TGTGCCAGCAGTGACGAGGGGAACTACGAGCGGTACTTC. The entire variable domain, with the rest obtained from reference TRBV2 and TRBJ2-7, is as follows: EPEVTQTPSHQVTQMGQEVILRCVPISNHLYFYWYRQILGQKVEFLVSFYNNEISEKSEIFDDQFSVERPDGSNFTLKIRSTKLEDSAMYFCASSDEGNYERYFGPGTRLTVT.